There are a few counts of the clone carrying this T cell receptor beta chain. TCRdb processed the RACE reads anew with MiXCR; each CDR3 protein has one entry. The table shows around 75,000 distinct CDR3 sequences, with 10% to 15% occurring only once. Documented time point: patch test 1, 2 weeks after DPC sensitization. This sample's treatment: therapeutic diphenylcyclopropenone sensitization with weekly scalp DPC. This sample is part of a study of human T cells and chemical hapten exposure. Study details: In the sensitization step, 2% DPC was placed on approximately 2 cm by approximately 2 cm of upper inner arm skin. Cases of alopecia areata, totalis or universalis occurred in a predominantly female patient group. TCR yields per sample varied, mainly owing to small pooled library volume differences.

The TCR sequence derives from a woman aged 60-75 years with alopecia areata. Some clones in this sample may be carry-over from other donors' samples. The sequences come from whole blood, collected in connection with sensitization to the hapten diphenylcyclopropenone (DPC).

CDR3 sequence reads: CASSVESDTQYF. The DNA for the CDR3 is TGTGCCAGCAGCGTAGAATCAGATACGCAGTATTTT. V gene TRBV9 combines with J gene TRBJ2-3; D is unresolved. V was trimmed by 0 bases and J by 4 bases, leaving 3 bases between them. Germline V gene sequence: CDR1 SGDLS, CDR2 YYNGEE. CDR3 length: 12 amino acids.